This TCR beta chain was sequenced in a study of T cells after yellow fever vaccination. Researchers made TCR cDNA using 5'RACE template switching, and this step added a universal primer site and UMIs. Each CDR3 protein gets one entry after TCRdb re-called the 5' RACE reads with MiXCR. The sample has 320,000 or so distinct CDR3 sequences, roughly 8.4% seen once. Study observations and caveats: At 95% to 98% for CD4 and over 80% for CD8, most primary-vaccination clones showed up again after the booster.

As for this clonotype: As yet, its antigen is unknown.

CDR3 length: 15 residues. Between the trimmed V and J ends, which lost 4 bases and 6 bases, there was a span of 17 bases. Germline V CDR1 and CDR2: SGHNT, YYREEE (reference sequence). The chain joins TRBV5-4 to TRBJ2-4; D might be TRBD1 (6 bases). The starting material was PBMCs, obtained about 49 days after the first yellow fever vaccination. This clonotype was sampled from a man aged 18-30 years who received the YFV17D yellow fever vaccine. Here the CDR3 DNA reads TGTGCCAGCAGCGAGGGACATCCCTCGGGAAACATTCAGTACTTC. This translates into CASSEGHPSGNIQYF.